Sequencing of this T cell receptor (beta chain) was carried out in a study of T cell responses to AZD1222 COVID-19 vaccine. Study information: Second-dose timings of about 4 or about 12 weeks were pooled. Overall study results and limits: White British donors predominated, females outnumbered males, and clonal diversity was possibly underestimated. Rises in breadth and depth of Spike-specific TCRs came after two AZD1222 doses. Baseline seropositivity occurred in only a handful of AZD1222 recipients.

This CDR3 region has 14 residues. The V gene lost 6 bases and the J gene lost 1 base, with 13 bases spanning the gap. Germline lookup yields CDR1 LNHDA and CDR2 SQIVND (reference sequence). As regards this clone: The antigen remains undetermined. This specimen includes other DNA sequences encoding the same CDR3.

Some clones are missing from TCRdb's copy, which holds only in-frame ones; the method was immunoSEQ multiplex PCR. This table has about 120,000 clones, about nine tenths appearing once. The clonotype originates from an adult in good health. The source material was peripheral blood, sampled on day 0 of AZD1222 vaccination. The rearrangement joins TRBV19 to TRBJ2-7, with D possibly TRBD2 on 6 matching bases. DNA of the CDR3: TGTGCCAGTAGCGCGGGGCAAGGATCCTACGAGCAGTACTTC. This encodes CASSAGQGSYEQYF.